A selection of T cell receptor beta chains follows, all from one sample in a study of blood T cell repertoires in COVID-19. Produced via immunoSEQ multiplex PCR; TCRdb's table is partial and in-frame only. The sample lists some 60,000 clones; roughly 88% were seen once. The material sequenced was peripheral blood. The receptors were sampled from a human donor in a cohort sampled during active COVID-19. The CDR3 runs from the conserved cysteine through the conserved F or W. The D gene is left open where the match is weak. Some rows mark clone size as missing; the rest say once, few, many or name a class of expanded clone.

d_call j_call v_call clone_size cdr3_nt cdr3_aa
TRBD2 TRBJ2-5 TRBV7-8 . TGTGCCAGCAGCTTAGTTTTTGGGCAGGAGGGAGGGGCGGAGACCCAGTACTTC CASSLVFGQEGGAETQYF
. TRBJ2-5 TRBV7-9 . TGTGCCAGCAGCGCTACTAGTAGCTACGAGACCCAGTACTTC CASSATSSYETQYF
TRBD1 TRBJ1-2 TRBV3-1/TRBV3-2 . TGTGCCAGCAGCCTATCCGGGACAGGGTTTGGCTACACCTTC CASSLSGTGFGYTF
TRBD2 TRBJ2-2 TRBV5-5 . TGTGCCAGCAGGGTGGTGGCGGGAGACCTAGGGGTCGCCGGGGAGCTGTTTTTT CASRVVAGDLGVAGELFF
. TRBJ1-2 TRBV28 . TGTGCCAGCAGTTTGTTGGCCGTCTATGGCTACACCTTC CASSLLAVYGYTF
. TRBJ1-5 TRBV5-1 . TGCGCCAGCAGCTTGGAGGGGAATAGCAATCAGCCCCAGCATTTT CASSLEGNSNQPQHF
. TRBJ2-1 TRBV2 . TGTGCCAGCAGGTCTTTGTCCTACAATGAGCAGTTCTTC CASRSLSYNEQFF
. TRBJ2-1 TRBV5-1 . TGCGCCAGCAGCTTGGGGTTCGCGGGAGAGCAGTTCTTC CASSLGFAGEQFF
. TRBJ2-5 TRBV19 . TGTGCCAGTAGTATTGGTCTACAAGAGACCCAGTACTTC CASSIGLQETQYF
. TRBJ2-2 TRBV7-2 once TGTGCCAGCAGCTTCACCAGGTCCGGGGAGCTGTTTTTT CASSFTRSGELFF
. TRBJ2-1 TRBV6-5 . TGTGCCAGCAGGCTCCAGCGGAATCGATACAATGAGCAGTTCTTC CASRLQRNRYNEQFF
TRBD1 TRBJ2-5 TRBV5-4 . TGTGCCAGCAGCTCAACACCCAACAGGGGTTTGGGAGAGACCCAGTACTTC CASSSTPNRGLGETQYF
. TRBJ2-3 TRBV4-3 . TGCGCCAGCAGGCGCGAATGGCGGAGCACAGATACGCAGTATTTT CASRREWRSTDTQYF
TRBD2 TRBJ2-3 TRBV2 . TGTGCCAGCATGCAGGGACTAGCGGGAGTGGGGCGAGATACGCAGTATTTT CASMQGLAGVGRDTQYF
TRBD2 TRBJ2-7 TRBV9 . TGTGCCAGCAGCAAAGCAGCGGGAGTTGGGGACGAGCAGTACTTC CASSKAAGVGDEQYF
. TRBJ1-4 TRBV2 . TGTGCCAGCGCAGGGGCAACTAATGAAAAACTGTTTTTT CASAGATNEKLFF
TRBD1 TRBJ1-4 TRBV9 . TGTGCCAGCAGCGCCCGAACGGGACAGGGAGGACCTTTGAATGAAAAACTGTTTTTT CASSARTGQGGPLNEKLFF
. TRBJ2-7 TRBV6-2/TRBV6-3 few TGTGCCAGCAGCCGATACGGGTTCTACGAGCAGTACTTC CASSRYGFYEQYF
. TRBJ1-2 TRBV24-1 . TGTGCCACCAGTGATCCAGTCGGGTTTAATGGCTACACCTTC CATSDPVGFNGYTF
TRBD2 TRBJ2-7 TRBV11-2 . TGTGCCAGCAGCTCCCCTGGACTAGCGGGACGCACCCGGTACGAGCAGTACTTC CASSSPGLAGRTRYEQYF
. TRBJ2-2 TRBV3-1/TRBV3-2 . TGTGCCAGCAGCCAAGGGCGGACCGGGGAGCTGTTTTTT CASSQGRTGELFF
TRBD1 TRBJ1-4 TRBV28 . TGTGCCAGCAGTAAGGGACAGTATAATGAAAAACTGTTTTTT CASSKGQYNEKLFF
. TRBJ1-2 TRBV29-1 few TGCAGCGTTGTCCGCAGGGGCGGGTATGGCTACACCTTC CSVVRRGGYGYTF
TRBD1 TRBJ2-3 TRBV7-6 . TGTGCCAGCAGCCCGCGGACAGGGGCCCCAGATACGCAGTATTTT CASSPRTGAPDTQYF
TRBD2 TRBJ2-1 TRBV4-2 . TGTGCCAGCAGCCAAGGGACTAGCGGGACCCACAATGAGCAGTTCTTC CASSQGTSGTHNEQFF
. TRBJ2-5 TRBV11-3 . TGTGCCAGCAGCTTAGAAGGCGGTGTGGAGACCCAGTACTTC CASSLEGGVETQYF
TRBD2 TRBJ2-3 TRBV9 . TGTGCCAGCAGCGACGACTACAGTGGGGGGGGGACAGATACGCAGTATTTT CASSDDYSGGGTDTQYF
TRBD2 TRBJ2-1 TRBV19 . TGTGCCAGTAGTCTCCTAGCGGGTCCTTCCTACAATGAGCAGTTCTTC CASSLLAGPSYNEQFF
TRBD1 TRBJ2-1 TRBV5-4 . TGTGCCAGCAGCTTGGTGGACAGGGTCCTCAATGAGCAGTTCTTC CASSLVDRVLNEQFF
. TRBJ1-4 TRBV4-1 . TGCGCCAGCAGCCAAGGGACACGTGCTAATGAAAAACTGTTTTTT CASSQGTRANEKLFF
TRBD2 TRBJ2-7 TRBV9 once TGTGCCAGCAGCGTAGGCGGGAGCGGCGAGCAGTACTTC CASSVGGSGEQYF
TRBD2 TRBJ2-7 TRBV7-7 . TGTGCTAGCAGCTTAGGACTTGAGCGGGGGAGCGAGCAGCACTTC CASSLGLERGSEQHF
TRBD2 TRBJ2-2 TRBV4-2 few TGTGCCAGCAGCCAAGTTTTAGCGGGAGGGGGAACCGGGGAGCTGTTTTTT CASSQVLAGGGTGELFF
. TRBJ1-4 TRBV4-3 . TGCGCCAGCAGCCAAGCCGACAGCTATAATGAAAAACTGTTTTTT CASSQADSYNEKLFF
TRBD2 TRBJ2-3 TRBV7-3 . TGTGCCAGCAGCTTAGAGGGACTAGCGGGGGCGTCGGCAGATACGCAGTATTTT CASSLEGLAGASADTQYF
TRBD1 TRBJ1-6 TRBV5-6 . TGTGCCAGCAGACCCGGAATAGACAGGGGTAATTCACCCCTCCACTTT CASRPGIDRGNSPLHF
. TRBJ2-1 TRBV7-2 . TGTGCCAGCAGCTTAGTAGGGGGAGGGCCCCACAATGAGCAGTTCTTC CASSLVGGGPHNEQFF
. TRBJ1-3 TRBV2 few TGTGCCAGCACCGAGCGGGGGGCCGGAGGAAACACCATATATTTT CASTERGAGGNTIYF
TRBD2 TRBJ2-7 TRBV28 . TGTGCCAGCAGTTTGCTAGCGGGAGAGTACGAGCAGTACTTC CASSLLAGEYEQYF
TRBD2 TRBJ2-7 TRBV2 . TGTGCCAGCAGTGACGGACTAGCGGGAGGGAAATACGAGCAGTACTTC CASSDGLAGGKYEQYF
. TRBJ2-7 TRBV7-9 . TGTGCCAGCAGCTTAGCTAGTCCTTTCTACGAGCAGTACTTC CASSLASPFYEQYF
TRBD2 TRBJ2-3 TRBV24-1 . TGTGCCACCAGTGGGCCTGCGAGCGGGAGTACAGATACGCAGTATTTT CATSGPASGSTDTQYF
TRBD1 TRBJ2-2 TRBV3-1/TRBV3-2 . TGTGCCAGCAGCCAAAGGACAGGGGAGGTGTTTTTT CASSQRTGEVFF
TRBD2 TRBJ2-1 TRBV19 . TGTGCCAGTAGTATAGACCGGGGGAGTAGCGGGAGGGACAATGAGCAGTTCTTC CASSIDRGSSGRDNEQFF
TRBD2 TRBJ2-1 TRBV9 . TGTGCCAGCAGGGGTAGCGGGAGGGACGCTACGAGCTCCTACAATGAGCAGTTCTTC CASRGSGRDATSSYNEQFF
. TRBJ1-2 TRBV28 . TGTGCCAGCAGTTTAGAGGGGGTAGTGAGCTATGGCTACACCTTC CASSLEGVVSYGYTF
TRBD2 TRBJ2-2 TRBV5-1 . TGCGCCAGCAGCTTGTCCGTGACTAGCGGGAGAACCGGGGAGCTGTTTTTT CASSLSVTSGRTGELFF
. TRBJ2-1 TRBV20-1 . TGCAGCGGTAGGGGAAATGAGCAGTTCTTC CSGRGNEQFF
TRBD2 TRBJ2-3 TRBV6-2/TRBV6-3 . TGTGCCAGCAGCCTATCGGGACTAGCGGGAGTAGATACGCAGTATTTT CASSLSGLAGVDTQYF
TRBD2 TRBJ2-7 TRBV3-1/TRBV3-2 . TGTGCCAGCAGCCATACTAGCGGGGGGGACTACGAGCAGTACTTC CASSHTSGGDYEQYF
. TRBJ2-7 TRBV5-1 . TGCGCCAGCAGCTCGGGGAGCTCCTACGAGCAGTACTTC CASSSGSSYEQYF
TRBD2 TRBJ2-7 TRBV29-1 . TGCAGCGTTGGAGGTAGCGGGAGTAAGTACGAGCAGTACTTC CSVGGSGSKYEQYF
. TRBJ2-7 TRBV6-2/TRBV6-3 . TGTGCCAGCAGTGCGGCCGATTCTAGGTTGGGTTACGAGCAGTACTTC CASSAADSRLGYEQYF
. TRBJ2-2 TRBV5-4 once TGTGCCAGCAGCAACCCTACGAACACCGGGGAGCTGTTTTTT CASSNPTNTGELFF
TRBD1 TRBJ1-1 TRBV27 . TGTGCCAGCAGTTCTTGGGACAGGGATTCCGCTGAAGCTTTCTTT CASSSWDRDSAEAFF
. TRBJ2-7 TRBV11-1 . TGTGCCAGCAGCTTAGCCCTTACGACAGCGATCTCCTACGAGCAGTACTTC CASSLALTTAISYEQYF
. TRBJ1-1 TRBV3-1/TRBV3-2 . TGTGCCAGCAGCCAAGGTGGGGAGGAGGGGAGCACTGAAGCTTTCTTT CASSQGGEEGSTEAFF